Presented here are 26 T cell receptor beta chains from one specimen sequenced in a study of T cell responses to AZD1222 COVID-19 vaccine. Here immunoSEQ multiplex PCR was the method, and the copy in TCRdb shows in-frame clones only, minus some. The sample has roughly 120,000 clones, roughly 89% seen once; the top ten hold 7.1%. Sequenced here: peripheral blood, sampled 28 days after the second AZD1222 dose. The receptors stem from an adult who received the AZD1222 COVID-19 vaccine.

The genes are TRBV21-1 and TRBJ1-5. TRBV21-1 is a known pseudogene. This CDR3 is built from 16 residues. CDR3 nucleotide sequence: TGTGCCAGCAGCAAATTGGAGGTCAGGGCTCAACAGCCCCAGCATTTT. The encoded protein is CASSKLEVRAQQPQHF.

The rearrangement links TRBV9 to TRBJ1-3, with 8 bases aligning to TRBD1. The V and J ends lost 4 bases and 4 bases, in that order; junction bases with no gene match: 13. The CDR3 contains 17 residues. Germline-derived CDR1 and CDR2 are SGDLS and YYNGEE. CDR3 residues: CASSTTVPGGSGNTIYF. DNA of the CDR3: TGTGCCAGCAGCACAACGGTCCCAGGGGGCTCAGGAAACACCATATATTTT.

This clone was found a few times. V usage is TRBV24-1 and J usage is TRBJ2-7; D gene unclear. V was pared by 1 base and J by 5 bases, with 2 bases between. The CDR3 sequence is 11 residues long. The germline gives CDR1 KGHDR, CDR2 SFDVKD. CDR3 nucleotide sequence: TGTGCCACCAGTGATTTTGACGAGCAGTACTTC. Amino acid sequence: CATSDFDEQYF.

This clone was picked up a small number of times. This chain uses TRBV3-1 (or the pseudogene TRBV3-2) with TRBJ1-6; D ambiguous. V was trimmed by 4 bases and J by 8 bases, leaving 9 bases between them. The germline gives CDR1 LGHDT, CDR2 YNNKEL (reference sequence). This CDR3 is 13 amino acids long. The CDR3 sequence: CASSPRTDSPLHF. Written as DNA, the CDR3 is TGTGCCAGCAGCCCCCGTACGGATTCACCCCTCCACTTT.

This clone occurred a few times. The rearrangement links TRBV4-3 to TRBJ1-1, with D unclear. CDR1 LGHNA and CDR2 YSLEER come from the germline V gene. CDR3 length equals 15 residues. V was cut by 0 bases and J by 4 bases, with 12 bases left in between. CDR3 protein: CASSQDRVSSTEAFF. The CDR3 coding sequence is TGCGCCAGCAGCCAAGATCGGGTTTCCTCCACTGAAGCTTTCTTT.

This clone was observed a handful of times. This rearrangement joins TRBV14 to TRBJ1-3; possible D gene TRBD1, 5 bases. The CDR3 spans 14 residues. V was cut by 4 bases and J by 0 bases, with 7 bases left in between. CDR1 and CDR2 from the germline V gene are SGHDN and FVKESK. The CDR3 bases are TGTGCCAGCAGCCGAGACAGCTCTGGAAACACCATATATTTT. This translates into CASSRDSSGNTIYF. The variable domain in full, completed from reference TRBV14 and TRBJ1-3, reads EAGVTQFPSHSVIEKGQTVTLRCDPISGHDNLYWYRRVMGKEIKFLLHFVKESKQDESGMPNNRFLAERTGGTYSTLKVQPAELEDSGVYFCASSRDSSGNTIYFGEGSWLTVV.

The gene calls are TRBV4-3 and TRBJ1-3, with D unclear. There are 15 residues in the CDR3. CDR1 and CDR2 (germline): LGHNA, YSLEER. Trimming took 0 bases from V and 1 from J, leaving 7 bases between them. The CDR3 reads CASSQDPDSGNTIYF. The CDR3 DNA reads TGCGCCAGCAGCCAAGATCCAGATTCTGGAAACACCATATATTTT.

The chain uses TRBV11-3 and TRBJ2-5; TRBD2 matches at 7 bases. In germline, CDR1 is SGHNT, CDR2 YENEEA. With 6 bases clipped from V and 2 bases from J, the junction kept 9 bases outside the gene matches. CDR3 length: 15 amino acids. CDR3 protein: CASSSPTSVQETQYF. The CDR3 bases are TGTGCCAGCAGTTCACCCACTAGCGTGCAAGAGACCCAGTACTTC.

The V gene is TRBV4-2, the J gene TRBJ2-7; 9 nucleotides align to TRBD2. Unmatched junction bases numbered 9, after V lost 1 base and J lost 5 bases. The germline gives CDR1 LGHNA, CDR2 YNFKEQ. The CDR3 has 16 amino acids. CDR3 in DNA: TGTGCCAGCAGCCAAGGGTTTCTAGCGGGGCGTAACGAGCAGTACTTC. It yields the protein CASSQGFLAGRNEQYF.

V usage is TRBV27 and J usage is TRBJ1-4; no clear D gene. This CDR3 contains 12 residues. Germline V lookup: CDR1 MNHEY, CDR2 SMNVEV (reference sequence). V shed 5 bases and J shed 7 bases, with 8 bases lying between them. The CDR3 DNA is TGTGCCAGCAGTCAACTAGGTGAAAAACTGTTTTTT. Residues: CASSQLGEKLFF.

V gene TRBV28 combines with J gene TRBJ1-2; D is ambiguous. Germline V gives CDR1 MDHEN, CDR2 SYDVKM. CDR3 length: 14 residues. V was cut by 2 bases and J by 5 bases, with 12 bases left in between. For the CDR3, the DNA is TGTGCCAGCAGTTTACAGGACTCCTTTTATGGCTACACCTTC. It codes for CASSLQDSFYGYTF.

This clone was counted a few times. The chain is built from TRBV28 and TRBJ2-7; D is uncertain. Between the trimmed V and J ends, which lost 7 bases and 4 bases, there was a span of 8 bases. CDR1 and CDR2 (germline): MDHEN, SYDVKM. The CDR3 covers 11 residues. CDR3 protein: CASITAYEQYF. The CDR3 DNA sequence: TGTGCCAGCATAACCGCTTACGAGCAGTACTTC.

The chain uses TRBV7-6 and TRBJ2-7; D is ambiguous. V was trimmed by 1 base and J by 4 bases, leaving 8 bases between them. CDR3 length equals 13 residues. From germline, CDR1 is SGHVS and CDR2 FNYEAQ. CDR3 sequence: CASSLETPYEQYF. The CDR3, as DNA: TGTGCCAGCAGCTTAGAGACCCCGTACGAGCAGTACTTC.

The CDR3 loop is CASSLGALGYNEQFF. CDR3 DNA sequence: TGTGCCAGCAGCTTAGGGGCTTTGGGATACAATGAGCAGTTCTTC. The chain is built from TRBV11-2 and TRBJ2-1; D unclear. The V and J ends lost 1 base and 4 bases respectively, with 11 bases between them. CDR3 length: 15 amino acids. CDR1 SGHAT and CDR2 FQNNGV come from the germline V gene.

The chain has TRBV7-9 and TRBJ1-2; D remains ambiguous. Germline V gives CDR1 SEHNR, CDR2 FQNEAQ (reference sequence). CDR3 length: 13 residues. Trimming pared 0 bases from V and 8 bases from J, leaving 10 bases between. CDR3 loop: CASSLAGRRGYTF. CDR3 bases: TGTGCCAGCAGCTTAGCGGGCCGAAGGGGCTACACCTTC.

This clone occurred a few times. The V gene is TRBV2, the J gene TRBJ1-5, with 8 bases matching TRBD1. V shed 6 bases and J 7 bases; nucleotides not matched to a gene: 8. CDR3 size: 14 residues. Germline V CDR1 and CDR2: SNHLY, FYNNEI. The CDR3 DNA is TGTGCCAGCAGACAACAGGGGGAACTACAGCCCCAGCATTTT. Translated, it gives CASRQQGELQPQHF.

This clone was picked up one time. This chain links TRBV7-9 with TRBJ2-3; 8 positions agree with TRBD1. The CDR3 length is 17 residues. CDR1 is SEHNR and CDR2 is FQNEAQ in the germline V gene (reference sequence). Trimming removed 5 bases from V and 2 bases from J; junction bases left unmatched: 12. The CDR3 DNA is TGTGCCAGCAGCGCCCAGCCTGGGACAGGCTACACAGATACGCAGTATTTT. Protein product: CASSAQPGTGYTDTQYF.

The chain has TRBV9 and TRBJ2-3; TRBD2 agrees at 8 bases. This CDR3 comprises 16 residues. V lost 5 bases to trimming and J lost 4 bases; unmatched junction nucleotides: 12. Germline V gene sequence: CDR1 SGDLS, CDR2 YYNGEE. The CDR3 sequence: CASRLGGASGSDTQYF. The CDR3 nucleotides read TGTGCCAGCAGATTGGGAGGGGCTAGCGGGTCAGATACGCAGTATTTT. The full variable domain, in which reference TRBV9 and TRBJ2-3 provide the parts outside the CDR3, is DSGVTQTPKHLITATGQRVTLRCSPRSGDLSVYWYQQSLDQGLQFLIQYYNGEERAKGNILERFSAQQFPDLHSELNLSSLELGDSALYFCASRLGGASGSDTQYFGPGTRLTVL.

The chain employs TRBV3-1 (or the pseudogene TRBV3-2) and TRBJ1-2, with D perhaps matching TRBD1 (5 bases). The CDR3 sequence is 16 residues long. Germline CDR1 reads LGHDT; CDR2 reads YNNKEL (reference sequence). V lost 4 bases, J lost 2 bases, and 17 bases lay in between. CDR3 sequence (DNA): TGTGCCAGCAGCCCGACTGGTGGACACAGAAACTATGGCTACACCTTC. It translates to CASSPTGGHRNYGYTF.

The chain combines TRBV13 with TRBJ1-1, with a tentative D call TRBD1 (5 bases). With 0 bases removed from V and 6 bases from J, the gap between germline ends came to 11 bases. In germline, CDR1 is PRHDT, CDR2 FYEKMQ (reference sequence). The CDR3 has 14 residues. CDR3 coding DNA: TGTGCCAGCAGCTTAGGACGGGGGACTCCTGAAGCTTTCTTT. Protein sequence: CASSLGRGTPEAFF.

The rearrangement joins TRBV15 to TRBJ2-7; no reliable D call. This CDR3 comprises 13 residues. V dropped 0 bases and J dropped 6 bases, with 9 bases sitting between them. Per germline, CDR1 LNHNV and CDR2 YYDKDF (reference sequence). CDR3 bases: TGTGCCACCAGCAGAGACCGGGCTACCGAGCAGTACTTC. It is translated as CATSRDRATEQYF.

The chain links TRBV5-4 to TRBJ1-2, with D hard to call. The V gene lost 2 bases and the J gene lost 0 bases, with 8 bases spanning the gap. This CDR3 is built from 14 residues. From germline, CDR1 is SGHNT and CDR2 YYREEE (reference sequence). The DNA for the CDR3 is TGTGCCAGCAGCTTCGATGCAGCTAACTATGGCTACACCTTC. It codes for CASSFDAANYGYTF.

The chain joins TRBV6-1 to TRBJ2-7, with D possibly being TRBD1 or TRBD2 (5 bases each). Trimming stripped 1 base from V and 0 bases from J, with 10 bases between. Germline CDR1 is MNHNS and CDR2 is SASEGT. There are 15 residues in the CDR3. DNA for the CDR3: TGTGCCAGCAGTGAAGGGGCAGGGAGCTCCTACGAGCAGTACTTC. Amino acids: CASSEGAGSSYEQYF.

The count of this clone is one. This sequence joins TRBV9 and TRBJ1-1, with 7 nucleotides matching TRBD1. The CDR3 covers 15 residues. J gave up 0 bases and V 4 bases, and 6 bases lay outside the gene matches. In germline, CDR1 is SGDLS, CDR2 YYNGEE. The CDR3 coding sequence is TGTGCCAGCAGCCCCCTAGGGGGCCTGAACACTGAAGCTTTCTTT. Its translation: CASSPLGGLNTEAFF.

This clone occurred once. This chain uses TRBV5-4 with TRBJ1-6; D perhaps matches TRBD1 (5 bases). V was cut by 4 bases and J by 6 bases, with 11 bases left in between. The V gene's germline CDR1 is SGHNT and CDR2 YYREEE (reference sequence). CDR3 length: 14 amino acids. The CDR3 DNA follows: TGTGCCAGCAGCAATCCCCAGGGTAATTCACCCCTCCACTTT. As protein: CASSNPQGNSPLHF.

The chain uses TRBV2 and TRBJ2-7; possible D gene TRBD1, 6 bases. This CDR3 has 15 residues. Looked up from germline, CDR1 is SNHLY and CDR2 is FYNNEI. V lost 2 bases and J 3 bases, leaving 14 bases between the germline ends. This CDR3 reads CASSEQGNPHYEQYF. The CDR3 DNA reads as TGTGCCAGCAGTGAACAGGGGAATCCTCACTACGAGCAGTACTTC.